The 26 T cell receptor beta chains listed next were all sequenced from one sample in a study of memory CD4+ T cells and cytomegalovirus serostatus. TCRdb's table, derived via immunoSEQ multiplex PCR, lists solely in-frame clones and lacks some. Found here are just over 40,000 clones, 70% to 80% of them singletons; the top ten hold 0.79%. Single viable CD3+CD4+CD8-CD45RO+ cells were sorted as the memory CD4+ T cells. The material sequenced was memory CD4+ T cells from blood. These receptors came from an adult in good health and CMV-seronegative.

The V gene is TRBV7-9, the J gene TRBJ1-1; weak D call: TRBD1 (5 bases). This CDR3 spans 13 amino acids. Germline assignment: CDR1 SEHNR and CDR2 FQNEAQ (reference sequence). V was pared by 5 bases and J by 7 bases, with 14 bases between. In nucleotides, the CDR3 is TGTGCCAGCAGCCGTCGACAGTCGAATGAAGCTTTCTTT. It specifies CASSRRQSNEAFF.

The chain recombines TRBV11-2 with TRBJ2-2; D is unclear. Germline lookup yields CDR1 SGHAT and CDR2 FQNNGV. The CDR3 contains 15 residues. V was pared by 0 bases and J by 4 bases, with 9 bases between. The CDR3 loop is CASSLDPDITGELFF. CDR3 in DNA: TGTGCCAGCAGCTTAGATCCGGATATCACCGGGGAGCTGTTTTTT.

The chain recombines TRBV28 with TRBJ2-1; D call uncertain. This CDR3 is 13 amino acids long. Germline V lookup: CDR1 MDHEN, CDR2 SYDVKM. With 7 bases removed from V and 7 bases from J, the gap between germline ends came to 14 bases. The DNA of the CDR3 is TGTGCCAGCACACAAGACCTGAGGAATGAGCAGTTCTTC. Translating it yields CASTQDLRNEQFF.

V usage is TRBV5-6 and J usage is TRBJ1-2, with D uncertain. The CDR3 has 14 residues. CDR1 and CDR2 from the germline V gene are SGHDT and YYEEEE. The ends were cut back, 2 bases at V and 4 bases at J, with 12 bases in the middle. CDR3 DNA sequence: TGTGCCAGCAGCTTAGACCGGGAGATCTATGGCTACACCTTC. Translated, it gives CASSLDREIYGYTF.

This clone was observed a handful of times. The gene calls are TRBV2 and TRBJ2-3; D remains unclear. Trimming took off 7 bases at V and 4 bases at J, with 15 bases between the two ends. The CDR3 runs to 14 residues. Germline CDR1 and CDR2: SNHLY and FYNNEI. The CDR3 nucleotides read TGTGCCAGCACAGGTAGCAATGGCGCAGATACGCAGTATTTT. Encoded protein: CASTGSNGADTQYF.

This sequence joins TRBV12-5 and TRBJ2-7; no reliable D call. This CDR3 is 14 amino acids long. Trimming removed 2 bases from V and 6 bases from J, with 14 bases in between. Germline CDR1 LGHNT, CDR2 FRNRAP. The CDR3 protein is CASGLIGLVREQYF. The CDR3 coding sequence is TGTGCTAGTGGTTTGATCGGGTTGGTCCGCGAGCAGTACTTC. Variable domain in full (rest from reference TRBV12-5 and TRBJ2-7): DARVTQTPRHKVTEMGQEVTMRCQPILGHNTVFWYRQTMMQGLELLAYFRNRAPLDDSGMPKDRFSAEMPDATLATLKIQPSEPRDSAVYFCASGLIGLVREQYFGPGTRLTVT.

This clone was seen a single time. The chain employs TRBV6-1 and TRBJ2-5, with a weak D call TRBD1 (5 bases). V dropped 5 bases and J dropped 4 bases, with 11 bases sitting between them. CDR3 size: 13 residues. Germline V lookup: CDR1 MNHNS, CDR2 SASEGT. This chain's CDR3 is CASSQGQVETQYF. CDR3 in DNA: TGTGCCAGCAGTCAGGGTCAGGTAGAGACCCAGTACTTC.

The chain combines TRBV4-1 with TRBJ1-2, with D unclear. This CDR3 contains 16 residues. Germline-derived CDR1 and CDR2 are MGHRA and YSYEKL. V gave up 0 bases and J gave up 3 bases, with 14 bases separating them. The DNA for the CDR3 is TGCGCCAGCAGCCAAGATTGGGGTAGGAACCACTATGGCTACACCTTC. Encoded protein: CASSQDWGRNHYGYTF.

The J gene is TRBJ2-7, the V gene TRBV7-8; D not certain. The CDR3 is made up of 13 amino acids. In germline, CDR1 is SGHVS, CDR2 FQNEAQ. Trimming pared 2 bases from V and 4 bases from J, leaving 9 bases between. The CDR3 DNA sequence: TGTGCCAGCAGCTTATTGAAGGATTACGAGCAGTACTTC. It yields the protein CASSLLKDYEQYF.

V usage is TRBV2 and J usage is TRBJ2-6; D is uncertain. Germline V gene sequence: CDR1 SNHLY, CDR2 FYNNEI. V lost 3 bases to trimming and J lost 0 bases, with 15 bases between them. This CDR3 region has 18 residues. The CDR3 protein is CASSDQPRAPSGANVLTF. CDR3 nucleotide sequence: TGTGCCAGCAGTGATCAACCTCGGGCTCCCTCTGGGGCCAACGTCCTGACTTTC.

The V gene is TRBV4-3, the J gene TRBJ2-1; 16 bases fit TRBD2. There are 18 residues in the CDR3. From germline, CDR1 is LGHNA and CDR2 YSLEER. With V trimmed by 1 base and J by 10 bases, 10 bases remained unmatched. In DNA, the CDR3 is TGCGCCAGCAGCCAAGCCACCGGGACTAGCGGGGGGGCCAGGGAGCAGTTCTTC. This translates into CASSQATGTSGGAREQFF.

The chain uses TRBV5-1 and TRBJ2-6; 8 bases align to TRBD1. This CDR3 region has 14 residues. Per germline, CDR1 SGHRS and CDR2 YFSETQ. Unmatched junction bases numbered 1, after V lost 5 bases and J lost 3 bases. DNA of the CDR3: TGCGCCAGCAGGACAGGGGTTGGGGCCAACGTCCTGACTTTC. Translated: CASRTGVGANVLTF.

The chain carries TRBV7-2 and TRBJ1-1, with no clear D. V was shortened by 5 bases and J by 4 bases, with 11 bases between the two germline ends. Looked up from germline, CDR1 is SGHTA and CDR2 is FQGNSA. The CDR3 sequence is 13 residues long. The CDR3 protein is CASSRSQPTEAFF. DNA of the CDR3: TGTGCCAGCAGCCGATCGCAGCCCACTGAAGCTTTCTTT.

The chain joins TRBV25-1 to TRBJ1-1; maybe TRBD1 (6 bases). Trimming removed 0 bases from V and 8 bases from J, with 22 bases in between. Germline V gene data show CDR1 as MGHDK and CDR2 as SYGVNS. The CDR3 runs 17 residues. The CDR3 DNA follows: TGTGCCAGCAGTGAATACGGGGGCAGTGCCGCTAGAAGAGAAGCTTTCTTT. Its translation is CASSEYGGSAARREAFF. Using reference TRBV25-1 and TRBJ1-1 for the parts outside the CDR3, the full variable domain is EADIYQTPRYLVIGTGKKITLECSQTMGHDKMYWYQQDPGMELHLIHYSYGVNSTEKGDLSSESTVSRIRTEHFPLTLESARPSHTSQYLCASSEYGGSAARREAFFGQGTRLTVV.

The gene calls are TRBV29-1 and TRBJ2-1, with 8 bases that match TRBD1. The CDR3 totals 13 residues. V lost 5 bases, J lost 9 bases, and 9 bases stayed unmatched. CDR1 is SQVTM and CDR2 is ANQGSEA in the germline V gene. The CDR3 loop is CSVRTGRFGEQFF. In DNA form, the CDR3 reads TGCAGCGTTCGGACAGGGCGGTTCGGTGAGCAGTTCTTC.

The chain is built from TRBV5-6 and TRBJ2-4, with 7 bases fitting TRBD2. J gave up 1 base and V 3 bases, and 1 base lay outside the gene matches. This CDR3 comprises 14 residues. Germline V gene sequence: CDR1 SGHDT, CDR2 YYEEEE. The CDR3 DNA reads as TGTGCCAGCAGCTGGGGGGGGGCCAAAAACATTCAGTACTTC. This encodes CASSWGGAKNIQYF.

The rearrangement uses TRBV7-9 and TRBJ1-4; D unclear. The germline CDR1 and CDR2 sequences are SEHNR and FQNEAQ (reference sequence). V dropped 1 base and J dropped 4 bases, with 7 bases sitting between them. The CDR3 runs to 14 residues. CDR3 coding DNA: TGTGCCAGCAGCTTAGAACGGGATAATGAAAAACTGTTTTTT. This translates into CASSLERDNEKLFF.

This chain uses TRBV5-1 with TRBJ2-2; no reliable D call. Trimming took 0 bases from V and 4 from J, leaving 7 bases between them. Germline V gives CDR1 SGHRS, CDR2 YFSETQ. CDR3 size: 14 residues. The CDR3 here is CASSLASFTGELFF. In DNA form, the CDR3 reads TGCGCCAGCAGCTTGGCCAGTTTCACCGGGGAGCTGTTTTTT.

This rearrangement joins TRBV7-8 to TRBJ2-7; 7 nucleotides match TRBD1. The CDR3 is 17 residues long. Germline V lookup: CDR1 SGHVS, CDR2 FQNEAQ. Losses at the gene ends were 4 bases for V and 1 base for J; bases not matched to a gene: 13. CDR3 sequence reads: CASSSRDRAALSYEQYF. The CDR3 coding sequence is TGTGCCAGCAGCTCCCGGGACAGAGCTGCACTATCCTACGAGCAGTACTTC.

The J gene is TRBJ2-2, the V gene TRBV5-8; 10 bases agree with TRBD2. V shed 4 bases and J 5 bases; nucleotides not matched to a gene: 5. The CDR3 length is 15 residues. In germline, CDR1 is SGHTS, CDR2 YDEGEE. DNA of the CDR3: TGTGCCAGCAGCCCCACTAGCGGGGTAACCGGGGAGCTGTTTTTT. The encoded protein is CASSPTSGVTGELFF.

The chain combines TRBV28 with TRBJ1-1; unclear D gene. V shed 4 bases and J shed 4 bases, with 13 bases lying between them. The CDR3 consists of 14 residues. From germline, CDR1 is MDHEN and CDR2 SYDVKM. The CDR3 bases are TGTGCCAGCAGTTATTTGAGTTTAGGCACTGAAGCTTTCTTT. Protein: CASSYLSLGTEAFF.

The sample holds one count of this clone. The chain combines TRBV9 with TRBJ2-3, with 8 bases identical to TRBD2. This CDR3 has 15 residues. Unmatched junction bases numbered 8, after V lost 4 bases and J lost 4 bases. Germline CDR1 reads SGDLS; CDR2 reads YYNGEE. CDR3 protein: CASSINAGGPDTQYF. Written as DNA, the CDR3 is TGTGCCAGCAGCATCAACGCGGGGGGCCCAGATACGCAGTATTTT.

The chain combines TRBV6-6 with TRBJ1-5; TRBD1 agrees at 7 bases. The junction had 7 bases not matched to a gene; V was cut back by 6 bases and J by 5 bases. Germline CDR1 is MNHNY and CDR2 is SVGAGI (reference sequence). The CDR3 is made up of 14 amino acids. This chain's CDR3 is CASRDTGDDQPQHF. CDR3 DNA: TGTGCCAGCAGGGACACAGGGGACGATCAGCCCCAGCATTTT.

The rearrangement joins TRBV5-4 to TRBJ1-6, with 7 bases matching TRBD1. Losses at the gene ends were 4 bases for V and 10 bases for J; bases not matched to a gene: 8. In germline, CDR1 is SGHNT, CDR2 YYREEE (reference sequence). The CDR3 loop spans 14 amino acids. CDR3 coding DNA: TGTGCCAGCAGCCCCAGACAGGGAGAGTCACCCCTCCACTTT. This sequence encodes CASSPRQGESPLHF.

This chain connects TRBV19 to TRBJ1-5, with 9 nucleotides matching TRBD1. Germline values: CDR1 LNHDA, CDR2 SQIVND (reference sequence). V trimming: 2 bases; J trimming: 6 bases; junction bases outside the gene matches: 5. CDR3 length: 15 residues. This chain's CDR3 is CASSIPGQGVQPQHF. DNA for the CDR3: TGTGCCAGTAGTATACCGGGACAGGGTGTTCAGCCCCAGCATTTT.

The genes are TRBV5-1 and TRBJ1-4; tentatively, D is TRBD1 (6 bases). V gave up 2 bases and J gave up 7 bases, with 12 bases separating them. The CDR3 extends over 14 amino acids. Germline assignment: CDR1 SGHRS and CDR2 YFSETQ. The CDR3, as DNA: TGCGCCAGCAGCTTTGGCGGGGGCGGTGAAAAACTGTTTTTT. It codes for CASSFGGGGEKLFF. The full variable domain, rest sourced from reference TRBV5-1 and TRBJ1-4, is KAGVTQTPRYLIKTRGQQVTLSCSPISGHRSVSWYQQTPGQGLQFLFEYFSETQRNKGNFPGRFSGRQFSNSRSEMNVSTLELGDSALYLCASSFGGGGEKLFFGSGTQLSVL.